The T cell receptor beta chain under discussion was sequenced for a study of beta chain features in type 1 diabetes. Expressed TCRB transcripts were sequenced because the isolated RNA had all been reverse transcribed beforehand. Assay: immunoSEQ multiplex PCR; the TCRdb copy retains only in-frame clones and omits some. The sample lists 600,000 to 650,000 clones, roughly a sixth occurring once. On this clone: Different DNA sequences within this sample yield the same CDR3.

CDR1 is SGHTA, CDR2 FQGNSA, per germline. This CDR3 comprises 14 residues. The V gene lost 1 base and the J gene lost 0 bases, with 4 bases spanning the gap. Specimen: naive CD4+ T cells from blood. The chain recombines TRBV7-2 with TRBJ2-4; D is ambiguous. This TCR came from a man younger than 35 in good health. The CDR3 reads CASSLGGAKNIQYF. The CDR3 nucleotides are TGTGCCAGCAGCTTAGGAGGAGCCAAAAACATTCAGTACTTC.